This T cell receptor beta chain was recorded in a study of control samples from healthy donors and cancer patients. The repertoire was sequenced with immunoSEQ multiplex PCR; TCRdb's copy has only in-frame clones and lacks some. The profile shows 150,000 to 200,000 clones, approximately 92% of them singletons. This CDR3 has 16 amino acids. Trimming left V 1 base short and J 4 bases short, with 11 bases between. Germline CDR1 SNHLY, CDR2 FYNNEI. The sample was blood. The rearrangement links TRBV2 to TRBJ1-6; D remains unclear. The sequence was collected from a man aged 25 to 45 in good health. CDR3 region: CASSEDEALYNSPLHF. The CDR3 nucleotides read TGTGCCAGCAGTGAAGACGAGGCCCTATATAATTCACCCCTCCACTTT.